The 21 T cell receptor beta chains below come from one sample, sequenced in a study of OX40 agonist ivuxolimab in advanced cancers. TCRdb's copy holds only in-frame clones and misses some; the assay was immunoSEQ multiplex PCR. The sample has roughly 44,000 clones; around 80% are singletons. This sample comprised CD4+ or CD8+ T cells sorted from blood, obtained in a trial of the OX40 agonist ivuxolimab. The receptors were sampled from an adult with an advanced solid tumor such as melanoma, head and neck, liver or kidney cancer.

Here the CDR3 reads CASSRQTGGFSPTNEKLFF. The CDR3 DNA reads as TGTGCCAGTAGTCGCCAGACAGGGGGATTCTCTCCAACTAATGAAAAACTGTTTTTT. This chain connects TRBV19 to TRBJ1-4, with 9 bases lining up with TRBD1. Germline loops: CDR1 LNHDA, CDR2 SQIVND (reference sequence). With 5 bases clipped from V and 0 bases from J, the junction kept 13 bases outside the gene matches. The CDR3 length is 19 residues. The variable domain in full, with the rest retrieved from reference TRBV19 and TRBJ1-4, is DGGITQSPKYLFRKEGQNVTLSCEQNLNHDAMYWYRQDPGQGLRLIYYSQIVNDFQKGDIAEGYSVSREKKESFPLTVTSAQKNPTAFYLCASSRQTGGFSPTNEKLFFGSGTQLSVL.

The CDR3 region is CASSSPSGRAGEQYF. The CDR3 DNA is TGTGCCAGCAGTTCTCCCAGCGGGAGGGCCGGGGAGCAGTACTTC. J is TRBJ2-5 and V is TRBV6-1, with 10 nucleotides matching TRBD2. The CDR3 is 15 residues long. V shed 5 bases, J shed 11 bases, and the junction held 14 bases outside the gene matches. Germline lookup yields CDR1 MNHNS and CDR2 SASEGT.

This clone is a singleton in its sample. The rearrangement uses TRBV7-2 and TRBJ1-1; D remains unclear. Trimming pared 5 bases from V and 11 bases from J, leaving 15 bases between. CDR1 and CDR2 (germline): SGHTA, FQGNSA. This CDR3 contains 12 residues. The CDR3 bases are TGTGCCAGCAGCCAACTAAGGGTAGTGGCTTTCTTT. It is translated as CASSQLRVVAFF.

This clone is labeled as medium-sized. The CDR3 spells CASSESAGWGEQYF. The DNA for the CDR3 is TGTGCCAGCAGTGAATCAGCGGGATGGGGCGAGCAGTACTTC. The chain couples TRBV2 to TRBJ2-7; 7 positions agree with TRBD2. CDR1 SNHLY and CDR2 FYNNEI come from the germline V gene. Trimming took 2 bases from V and 6 from J; bases not matched to a gene: 7. The CDR3 has 14 residues.

The V gene is TRBV6-5, the J gene TRBJ1-1; D is possibly TRBD1 (6 bases). This CDR3 region has 12 residues. Germline V CDR1 and CDR2: MNHEY, SVGAGI. V shed 6 bases and J shed 12 bases, with 17 bases lying between them. CDR3 nucleotide sequence: TGTGCCAGCAGACCCGGTGGGGGGCTACCTTTCTTT. This gives the protein CASRPGGGLPFF.

This chain links TRBV21-1 with TRBJ1-1. TRBV21-1 constitutes a pseudogene. This CDR3 contains 16 residues. CDR3 region: CASSKAEGEGSTEAFF. The DNA of the CDR3 is TGTGCCAGCAGCAAAGCTGAGGGGGAGGGGAGCACTGAAGCTTTCTTT.

The V and J genes are TRBV4-2 and TRBJ1-1, with no clear D. The V end was cut by 0 bases, the J end by 4 bases, with 3 bases between. CDR1 is LGHNA and CDR2 is YNFKEQ in the germline V gene. There are 12 residues in the CDR3. The CDR3 DNA reads as TGTGCCAGCAGCCAAGAGGCCACTGAAGCTTTCTTT. As protein: CASSQEATEAFF.

This chain links TRBV18 with TRBJ2-7; 8 bases map to TRBD2. CDR1 is KGHSH, CDR2 LQKENI, per germline. J gave up 1 base and V 0 bases, and 11 bases lay outside the gene matches. This CDR3 has 18 amino acids. CDR3 sequence reads: CASSPPVRASGRSYEQYF. The CDR3 region has the DNA TGTGCCAGCTCACCACCGGTCCGGGCTAGCGGGCGTTCCTACGAGCAGTACTTC.

This chain joins TRBV19 and TRBJ1-1, with TRBD1 identical over 7 bases. This CDR3 is built from 15 residues. Trimming cost V 3 bases and J 0 bases; bases outside gene matches: 4. Germline V lookup: CDR1 LNHDA, CDR2 SQIVND (reference sequence). The CDR3, as DNA: TGTGCCAGTAGTATGAGGGGGCGCCTGAACACTGAAGCTTTCTTT. It specifies CASSMRGRLNTEAFF.

This clone was recorded a few times. The J gene is TRBJ2-3, the V gene TRBV11-2, with TRBD1 matching 8 bases. CDR1 and CDR2 (germline): SGHAT, FQNNGV. V lost 5 bases to trimming and J lost 1 base; unmatched junction nucleotides: 2. This CDR3 region has 14 residues. The CDR3 nucleotides are TGTGCCAGCAGCCCGGGACAGGGCACAGATACGCAGTATTTT. Translated: CASSPGQGTDTQYF.

V usage is TRBV1 and J usage is TRBJ2-7; TRBD2, the D gene given by the table, was not confirmed from the DNA. TRBV1 counts as a pseudogene. The CDR3 runs 14 residues. CDR3 protein: CTSSQEWFPYEQYF. The CDR3 DNA follows: TGCACCAGCAGCCAGGAGTGGTTTCCTTACGAGCAGTACTTC.

This clone was seen a few times. The chain combines TRBV9 with TRBJ2-3; no definite D call. There are 11 residues in the CDR3. Trimming took 7 bases from V and 2 from J, leaving 5 bases between them. From germline, CDR1 is SGDLS and CDR2 YYNGEE. Written as DNA, the CDR3 is TGTGCCAGCGGTCCCACAGATACGCAGTATTTT. It specifies CASGPTDTQYF.

V and J are TRBV2 and TRBJ1-3, with 7 nucleotides matching TRBD1. Looked up from germline, CDR1 is SNHLY and CDR2 is FYNNEI. Losses at the gene ends were 6 bases for V and 4 bases for J; bases not matched to a gene: 9. The CDR3 is 15 amino acids. CDR3 nucleotide sequence: TGTGCCAGCAGCGCCCAAGGGACAGCCGGAAACACCATATATTTT. This translates into CASSAQGTAGNTIYF.

This clone was found once. The V call is TRBV7-9, the J call TRBJ2-3; 8 nucleotides line up with TRBD2. The germline V gene has CDR1 SEHNR and CDR2 FQNEAQ (reference sequence). The junction had 17 bases not matched to a gene; V was cut back by 6 bases and J by 3 bases. This CDR3 has 18 residues. The CDR3 loop is CASRGLVPNPAATDTQYF. The CDR3 DNA is TGTGCCAGCAGGGGACTAGTACCGAATCCGGCCGCTACAGATACGCAGTATTTT.

The chain combines TRBV5-1 with TRBJ2-1; 12 nucleotides line up with TRBD2. Germline-derived CDR1 and CDR2 are SGHRS and YFSETQ. This CDR3 has 17 amino acids. With V trimmed by 1 base and J by 0 bases, 2 bases remained unmatched. The CDR3 here is CASSLLTSGSSYNEQFF. The CDR3 nucleotides are TGCGCCAGCAGCTTGCTGACTAGCGGGAGCTCCTACAATGAGCAGTTCTTC. Complete variable domain (other parts from reference TRBV5-1 and TRBJ2-1): KAGVTQTPRYLIKTRGQQVTLSCSPISGHRSVSWYQQTPGQGLQFLFEYFSETQRNKGNFPGRFSGRQFSNSRSEMNVSTLELGDSALYLCASSLLTSGSSYNEQFFGPGTRLTVL.

The chain carries TRBV4-1 and TRBJ2-5; 10 bases align to TRBD2. The ends lost 2 bases at V and 4 bases at J; junction bases unmatched: 13. CDR3 length equals 18 residues. The germline gives CDR1 MGHRA, CDR2 YSYEKL. This CDR3 reads CASSQSRSSGSFGETQYF. The CDR3 coding sequence is TGCGCCAGCAGCCAATCTCGTTCTAGCGGGAGTTTCGGAGAGACCCAGTACTTC.

This clone was counted once. The V gene is TRBV29-1, the J gene TRBJ1-2, with unresolved D. The CDR3 runs 11 residues. Per the germline V gene, CDR1 is SQVTM and CDR2 is ANQGSEA. With 7 bases removed from V and 4 bases from J, the gap between germline ends came to 10 bases. The CDR3, as DNA: TGCAGCGGAGAGGACGGCTATGGCTACACCTTC. Its translation: CSGEDGYGYTF.

V is TRBV10-3 and J is TRBJ2-5, with a tentative D call TRBD1 (6 bases). Per germline, CDR1 ENHRY and CDR2 SYGVKD. Trimming left V 0 bases short and J 2 bases short, with 13 bases between. This CDR3 is 16 amino acids long. Here the CDR3 reads CAISESIGGYQETQYF. In nucleotides, the CDR3 is TGTGCCATCAGTGAGTCGATAGGGGGATATCAAGAGACCCAGTACTTC.

This clone has only one observation. The chain couples TRBV7-8 to TRBJ2-6; no clear D. Germline V gene data show CDR1 as SGHVS and CDR2 as FQNEAQ. The V end lost 6 bases, the J end lost 1 base, and 10 bases lay between the germline ends. The CDR3 totals 15 residues. Here the CDR3 DNA reads TGTGCCAGCAGTCCCCGCGAGTCTGGGGCCAACGTCCTGACTTTC. It is translated as CASSPRESGANVLTF.

The chain employs TRBV7-9 and TRBJ2-5, with D perhaps TRBD1 (6 bases). The CDR3 consists of 15 residues. Trimming took 2 bases from V and 1 from J, leaving 11 bases between them. Germline V lookup: CDR1 SEHNR, CDR2 FQNEAQ (reference sequence). The CDR3 nucleotides are TGTGCCAGCAGCTTATACGGGACACTCCAAGAGACCCAGTACTTC. Translating it yields CASSLYGTLQETQYF.

This clone was counted between two and nine times. The genes are TRBV7-2 and TRBJ1-1; no definite D call. The germline V gene encodes CDR1 SGHTA and CDR2 FQGNSA. V was clipped by 5 bases and J by 11 bases, with 12 bases between them. The CDR3 totals 11 residues. The CDR3 DNA follows: TGTGCCAGCAGCATGACCCGGAGGGCTTTCTTT. This sequence encodes CASSMTRRAFF.